This record concerns one TCR beta chain sequence. Its target is unknown. The source of the sample is a study of T cells expressing NK-cell markers. TCRdb re-analyzed the 5' RACE reads; it lists each CDR3 protein once, without DNA. The sample has over 100,000 distinct CDR3 sequences. Study findings and constraints: Once again these clonotypes came out on top in the CD3+CD56-NKG2C+ fraction of several donors. Whether expanded NKG2C+ T cell clones were HCMV-specific remained unclear.

Sequencing was carried out using blood T cells: a sorted CD56 or NKG2C T cell subset, CD4+ or CD8+ T cells, or bulk PBMC T cells (not recorded which). This sequence originates from a woman between 18 and 75 years old in good health.

The CDR3 spells CASSLGTSTTGELFF. This chain connects TRBV28 to TRBJ2-2; TCRdb's assignment of TRBD2 cannot be checked, as there is no DNA. Looked up from germline, CDR1 is MDHEN and CDR2 is SYDVKM. There are 15 residues in the CDR3.